This record concerns one T cell receptor beta chain sequence. Antigen specificity is unknown. The sample belongs to a study of cytomegalovirus exposure and HLA in healthy donors. Study-wide results and limits: The later analysis indicated that the majority of CMV-associated TCR beta chains appeared HLA-restricted. It was assumed in the presence/absence analyses that sequencing depth was roughly uniform across donors. High specificity and sensitivity for cytomegalovirus status were reported for the classifier. TCR beta V- and J-gene trimming, according to a later analysis, was linked to a missense DCLRE1C variant.

V trimming: 0 bases; J trimming: 6 bases; junction bases outside the gene matches: 2. The germline gives CDR1 SGHRS, CDR2 YFSETQ. The CDR3 loop spans 15 amino acids. The PCR employed 60 Vbeta primers together with 13 Jbeta primers. Measured with immunoSEQ multiplex PCR; TCRdb has only the in-frame clones, and not every one. The data show 150,000 to 200,000 clones, approximately 80% seen once. The TCR was taken from a man aged 25-45 years in good health and CMV-seropositive. Input material: PBMCs. The rearrangement joins TRBV5-1 to TRBJ1-6; the match to TRBD1 covers 8 bases. The CDR3 loop is CASSLGQGFNSPLHF. CDR3 sequence (DNA): TGCGCCAGCAGCTTGGGACAGGGGTTTAATTCACCCCTCCACTTT. The entire variable domain, with the rest obtained from reference TRBV5-1 and TRBJ1-6, is as follows: KAGVTQTPRYLIKTRGQQVTLSCSPISGHRSVSWYQQTPGQGLQFLFEYFSETQRNKGNFPGRFSGRQFSNSRSEMNVSTLELGDSALYLCASSLGQGFNSPLHFGNGTRLTVT.